The 31 T cell receptor beta chains given below trace back to one sample, sequenced in a study of blood T cells in healthy people across ages. The authors ran a second PCR of roughly 7 to 11 cycles using a sample-barcoded 5' primer and a J-beta primer mix. A single record per CDR3 protein comes from TCRdb applying MiXCR to the 5' RACE reads. Counted here are 750,000 to 950,000 distinct CDR3 sequences, roughly 53% occurring once; the ten biggest clones make up about 38%. The source material was blood. These receptors were obtained from a man older than 75 in good health.

V and J are TRBV20-1 and TRBJ1-4; D ambiguous. V dropped 6 bases and J dropped 0 bases, with 17 bases sitting between them. CDR1 and CDR2 from the germline V gene are DFQATT and SNEGSKA (reference sequence). The CDR3 is made up of 16 amino acids. CDR3 sequence reads: CSAAGRRASTNEKLFF. CDR3 DNA: TGCAGTGCCGCCGGACGGAGAGCCTCAACTAATGAAAAACTGTTTTTT.

This clonotype was found a few times. The gene calls are TRBV29-1 and TRBJ1-2; 7 bases map to TRBD1. The CDR3 extends over 13 amino acids. Losses at the gene ends were 6 bases for V and 4 bases for J; bases not matched to a gene: 8. The V gene's germline CDR1 is SQVTM and CDR2 ANQGSEA. This CDR3 reads CSVRATGRYGYTF. DNA for the CDR3: TGCAGCGTGAGGGCGACAGGGCGCTATGGCTACACCTTC.

The chain combines TRBV4-2 with TRBJ1-5, with a weak D call TRBD1 (6 bases). The CDR3 loop spans 15 amino acids. CDR1 and CDR2 (germline): LGHNA, YNFKEQ. V dropped 2 bases and J dropped 6 bases, with 14 bases sitting between them. The CDR3 loop is CASSQNRDEGQPQHF. The CDR3 nucleotides are TGTGCCAGCAGCCAAAACAGGGATGAGGGTCAGCCCCAGCATTTT.

The table lists this clonotype with a count of one. The rearrangement uses TRBV6-1 and TRBJ2-1; 10 nucleotides match TRBD1. With 1 base clipped from V and 0 bases from J, the junction kept 3 bases outside the gene matches. This CDR3 comprises 17 residues. The germline V gene encodes CDR1 MNHNS and CDR2 SASEGT. CDR3 protein: CASSEEGQGFSYNEQFF. In nucleotides, the CDR3 is TGTGCCAGCAGTGAAGAGGGACAGGGGTTCTCCTACAATGAGCAGTTCTTC.

This clonotype was counted many times. This chain connects TRBV9 to TRBJ1-5; TRBD1 aligns across 9 bases. In germline, CDR1 is SGDLS, CDR2 YYNGEE. Trimming took 4 bases from V and 6 from J; bases not matched to a gene: 5. The CDR3 length is 14 residues. The CDR3 DNA reads TGTGCCAGCAGCCCCGAGACAGGGGGTCAGCCCCAGCATTTT. Its protein is CASSPETGGQPQHF.

The chain recombines TRBV12-3 or TRBV12-4 with TRBJ1-1; 8 nucleotides align to TRBD1. Germline trimming cut 0 bases from V and 7 bases from J; bases unmatched to any gene: 10. This CDR3 comprises 16 residues. DNA for the CDR3: TGTGCCAGCAGTTTAGCCCGGACAGGGCTAGGCGGTGAAGCTTTCTTT. It yields the protein CASSLARTGLGGEAFF.

CDR3 coding DNA: TGCGCCAGCACAAGACAAATAGCGGGAGGGCCTTCTCGCGAGCAGTACTTC. Amino acid sequence: CASTRQIAGGPSREQYF. The chain is built from TRBV5-1 and TRBJ2-7; 11 positions match TRBD2. CDR3 length equals 17 residues. Germline assignment: CDR1 SGHRS and CDR2 YFSETQ. V lost 6 bases to trimming and J lost 6 bases; unmatched junction nucleotides: 17.

This clonotype has just a few counts. This chain joins TRBV25-1 and TRBJ1-6; a possible D gene is TRBD1 (5 bases). The CDR3 sequence is 15 residues long. The germline V gene encodes CDR1 MGHDK and CDR2 SYGVNS. V gave up 4 bases and J gave up 8 bases, with 15 bases separating them. This CDR3 is CASSVTGTRDSPLHF. The CDR3 coding sequence is TGTGCCAGCAGTGTCACCGGGACGCGGGATTCACCCCTCCACTTT.

The rearrangement links TRBV5-1 to TRBJ2-7, with 14 bases identical to TRBD2. The DNA end favors TRBJ2-5, so the J call may be wrong. Germline loops: CDR1 SGHRS, CDR2 YFSETQ. This CDR3 is 19 amino acids long. The CDR3 DNA is TGCGCCAGCAGCTTGGCCGGGACTAGCGGGGGAAGACCCCAAGAGACCCAGTACTTC. It is translated as CASSLAGTSGGRPQETQYF.

This chain joins TRBV7-2 and TRBJ2-1, with 16 bases that match TRBD2. Germline V lookup: CDR1 SGHTA, CDR2 FQGNSA. Trimming removed 3 bases from V and 9 bases from J; junction bases left unmatched: 5. The CDR3 is made up of 16 amino acids. This CDR3 is CASSFAGTSGRGEQFF. CDR3 sequence (DNA): TGTGCCAGCAGCTTCGCCGGGACTAGCGGGAGGGGTGAGCAGTTCTTC. The full variable domain, with the rest looked up from reference TRBV7-2 and TRBJ2-1, is GAGVSQSPSNKVTEKGKDVELRCDPISGHTALYWYRQSLGQGLEFLIYFQGNSAPDKSGLPSDRFSAERTGGSVSTLTIQRTQQEDSAVYLCASSFAGTSGRGEQFFGPGTRLTVL.

The gene calls are TRBV6-2 or TRBV6-3 and TRBJ1-5; 8 nucleotides match TRBD1. The germline V gene encodes CDR1 MNHEY and CDR2 SVGEGT. CDR3 length equals 17 residues. With 4 bases clipped from V and 0 bases from J, the junction kept 8 bases outside the gene matches. CDR3 sequence: CASSWGTGFYSNQPQHF. In DNA form, the CDR3 reads TGTGCCAGCAGTTGGGGGACAGGCTTTTATAGCAATCAGCCCCAGCATTTT.

V gene TRBV14 combines with J gene TRBJ1-1, with D possibly being TRBD1 (5 bases). Germline V gives CDR1 SGHDN, CDR2 FVKESK. V lost 2 bases and J 4 bases, leaving 11 bases between the germline ends. This CDR3 comprises 14 residues. Here the CDR3 DNA reads TGTGCCAGCAGCCAACAGGGACGACTCACTGAAGCTTTCTTT. As protein: CASSQQGRLTEAFF. Looking up the rest from reference TRBV14 and TRBJ1-1 gives the full variable domain: EAGVTQFPSHSVIEKGQTVTLRCDPISGHDNLYWYRRVMGKEIKFLLHFVKESKQDESGMPNNRFLAERTGGTYSTLKVQPAELEDSGVYFCASSQQGRLTEAFFGQGTRLTVV.

The chain couples TRBV4-1 to TRBJ2-3; the D gene is possibly TRBD1 (5 bases). This CDR3 contains 15 residues. The V gene's germline CDR1 is MGHRA and CDR2 YSYEKL. Trimming pared 2 bases from V and 0 bases from J, leaving 9 bases between. CDR3 sequence (DNA): TGCGCCAGCAGCCAATGGGCAGGGAGCACAGATACGCAGTATTTT. This translates into CASSQWAGSTDTQYF.

This chain links TRBV6-5 with TRBJ2-7; D is possibly TRBD1 or TRBD2 (5 bases each). The CDR3 length is 14 residues. V lost 2 bases and J lost 0, with 8 bases in between. Looked up from germline, CDR1 is MNHEY and CDR2 is SVGAGI. CDR3 amino acids: CASSYRDVSYEQYF. The CDR3, as DNA: TGTGCCAGCAGTTACCGGGACGTCTCCTACGAGCAGTACTTC.

The rearrangement links TRBV24-1 to TRBJ1-4, with D perhaps matching TRBD1 (6 bases). The CDR3 runs 13 residues. Between the trimmed V and J ends, which lost 12 bases and 6 bases, there was a span of 16 bases. The germline V gene has CDR1 KGHDR and CDR2 SFDVKD. The CDR3 DNA sequence: TGTGCCTCCGCCAACGGGGGCGATGAAAAACTGTTTTTT. It translates to CASANGGDEKLFF.

In this sample, this clonotype turned up many times. A junction end diverges from the germline sequence, so it may reflect a read error. The chain uses TRBV6-1 and TRBJ2-5, with D unclear. The J call is in doubt because the DNA end fits TRBJ2-7 better. This CDR3 is 11 amino acids long. Per the germline V gene, CDR1 is MNHNS and CDR2 is SASEGT. The chain's CDR3 is CASREEVEQYF. The DNA of the CDR3 is TGTGCCAGCAGGGAAGAGGTCGAGCAGTACTTC.

In its sample, this clonotype was seen a few times. The rearrangement joins TRBV29-1 to TRBJ2-5, with D perhaps TRBD2 (6 bases). The J call may be in error: the DNA end matches TRBJ2-7 better. The CDR3 loop spans 13 amino acids. Germline values: CDR1 SQVTM, CDR2 ANQGSEA. The CDR3 DNA sequence: TGCAGCGCTTTGGGACTCCCAACCTCCGAGCAGTACTTC. Translated, it gives CSALGLPTSEQYF.

The V gene is TRBV3-1, the J gene TRBJ2-7; D gene unclear. The CDR3 is 16 residues long. Germline V gene lookup returns CDR1 LGHDT and CDR2 YNNKEL (reference sequence). Between the trimmed V and J ends, which lost 1 base and 4 bases, there was a span of 17 bases. The CDR3 region is CASSQGIRFRQYEQYF. The CDR3 DNA reads TGTGCCAGCAGCCAAGGGATCAGGTTTCGTCAGTACGAGCAGTACTTC.

The chain employs TRBV12-3 or TRBV12-4 and TRBJ2-1; TRBD1 matches 9 bases. V gave up 5 bases and J gave up 8 bases; unmatched junction bases: 7. This CDR3 has 14 amino acids. CDR3 in amino acids: CASSRDRVLHEQFF. Here the CDR3 DNA reads TGTGCCAGCAGTAGGGACAGGGTACTCCATGAGCAGTTCTTC.

V gene TRBV27 combines with J gene TRBJ2-1; TRBD1 aligns across 7 bases. Germline CDR1 and CDR2: MNHEY and SMNVEV (reference sequence). The V gene end was trimmed by 6 bases and the J gene end by 6 bases; junction bases not matched to a gene: 23. This CDR3 region has 19 residues. The CDR3: CASSPLLRGLAYLSNEQFF. CDR3 nucleotides: TGTGCCAGCAGCCCCCTGCTGAGGGGGCTAGCCTACCTTTCCAATGAGCAGTTCTTC.

This clonotype was counted a few times. The chain couples TRBV5-1 to TRBJ2-1; 9 bases line up with TRBD2. This CDR3 has 18 residues. With V trimmed by 5 bases and J by 8 bases, 20 bases remained unmatched. Germline CDR1 reads SGHRS; CDR2 reads YFSETQ. CDR3 DNA: TGCGCCAGCAGTCCGGGAAGGCGGGGGGGTTCCCTAGGGGATGAGCAGTTCTTC. It encodes CASSPGRRGGSLGDEQFF. The whole variable domain, remainder taken from reference TRBV5-1 and TRBJ2-1, is KAGVTQTPRYLIKTRGQQVTLSCSPISGHRSVSWYQQTPGQGLQFLFEYFSETQRNKGNFPGRFSGRQFSNSRSEMNVSTLELGDSALYLCASSPGRRGGSLGDEQFFGPGTRLTVL.

This clonotype was recorded a few times. V and J are TRBV6-1 and TRBJ1-4; D ambiguous. Trimming took 2 bases from V and 4 from J, leaving 8 bases between them. The CDR3 is made up of 14 amino acids. CDR1 and CDR2 (germline): MNHNS, SASEGT. The CDR3 loop reads CASSEQFSNEKLFF. The DNA of the CDR3 is TGTGCCAGCAGTGAACAGTTTAGTAATGAAAAACTGTTTTTT.

The table lists this clonotype with a few counts. This chain connects TRBV4-2 to TRBJ2-3; 15 nucleotides agree with TRBD2. The trim removed 4 bases at V and 4 bases at J, leaving 9 bases unmatched. In germline, CDR1 is LGHNA, CDR2 YNFKEQ. This CDR3 is built from 18 residues. CDR3 sequence reads: CASSRGLAGGLNSDTQYF. CDR3 sequence (DNA): TGTGCCAGCAGCCGGGGACTAGCGGGAGGTCTGAATTCAGATACGCAGTATTTT.

V and J are TRBV6-2 or TRBV6-3 and TRBJ2-5; 10 positions agree with TRBD2. The CDR3 contains 13 residues. The V and J ends lost 8 bases and 5 bases, in that order; junction bases with no gene match: 5. Germline CDR1 reads MNHEY; CDR2 reads SVGEGT. CDR3 residues: CASEASGSETQYF. The CDR3 DNA follows: TGTGCCAGCGAGGCTAGCGGGAGCGAGACCCAGTACTTC.

In this sample, this clonotype turned up a few times. The chain carries TRBV12-3 or TRBV12-4 and TRBJ2-3; the D is unclear. With 8 bases removed from V and 1 base from J, the gap between germline ends came to 7 bases. This CDR3 contains 12 residues. This chain's CDR3 is CASGPRTDTQYF. DNA of the CDR3: TGTGCCAGCGGACCCCGCACAGATACGCAGTATTTT.

The chain is built from TRBV7-2 and TRBJ2-5; no clear D gene. TRBJ2-7 explains the end of the DNA better; the J call may be wrong. Germline V gives CDR1 SGHTA, CDR2 FQGNSA. The CDR3 sequence is 11 residues long. The CDR3 DNA reads as TGTGCCAGCAGCTTCCTACGCGAGCAGTACTTC. Residues: CASSFLREQYF.

This rearrangement joins TRBV2 to TRBJ2-7; D is possibly TRBD1 or TRBD2 (6 bases each). Germline CDR1 and CDR2: SNHLY and FYNNEI. CDR3 length equals 11 residues. The V end was cut by 7 bases, the J end by 8 bases, with 12 bases between. The CDR3 protein is CASTSGGQQYF. CDR3 in DNA: TGTGCCAGCACCTCCGGGGGCCAGCAGTACTTC.

Concerning this clonotype itself: A junction end diverges from the germline sequence, so it may reflect a read error. V is TRBV20-1 and J is TRBJ2-1; D may be TRBD2 (6 bases). The length of the CDR3 is 16 residues. Germline CDR1 reads DFQATT; CDR2 reads SNEGSKA (reference sequence). CDR3 loop: CSARQPGLVSYNEQFF. The CDR3 nucleotides are TGTAGTGCTAGACAACCGGGACTGGTCTCCTACAATGAGCAGTTCTTC.

CDR3 sequence reads: CASSPRAGRQTQYF. DNA for the CDR3: TGTGCCAGCAGTCCCCGGGCCGGGAGGCAGACCCAGTACTTC. The gene calls are TRBV12-3 or TRBV12-4 and TRBJ2-5, with TRBD2 matching over 7 bases. This CDR3 has 14 amino acids. The V segment lost 5 bases and the J segment 6 bases; nucleotides outside the gene matches: 9.

V gene TRBV7-2 combines with J gene TRBJ2-5; D is ambiguous. V was cut by 3 bases and J by 11 bases, with 13 bases left in between. Germline V gene lookup returns CDR1 SGHTA and CDR2 FQGNSA. The CDR3 contains 12 residues. This chain's CDR3 is CASSFWANEQYF. The CDR3 DNA follows: TGTGCCAGCAGCTTTTGGGCCAATGAGCAGTACTTC.

The V call is TRBV7-2, the J call TRBJ1-5; D may be TRBD1 (5 bases). Germline-derived CDR1 and CDR2 are SGHTA and FQGNSA. V lost 5 bases to trimming and J lost 4 bases, with 18 bases between them. The CDR3 runs to 16 residues. CDR3 in DNA: TGTGCCAGCAGCGTTACCCCGGGGCCGTTAAATCAGCCCCAGCATTTT. Translating gives CASSVTPGPLNQPQHF.